Each of the 25 T cell receptor beta chains below was sequenced from the same sample in a study of radiotherapy plus CTLA-4 blockade in lung cancer. TCRdb keeps only in-frame clones here, not all; method: immunoSEQ multiplex PCR. This table holds approximately 85,000 clones, around 87% found once. Source: peripheral blood, taken from a patient treated with radiotherapy plus ipilimumab. These receptors originate from a human donor with non-small cell lung cancer who had a partial response to radiotherapy plus ipilimumab.

The chain recombines TRBV2 with TRBJ1-3, with D possibly matching TRBD1 (6 bases). There are 15 residues in the CDR3. V dropped 6 bases and J dropped 0 bases, with 12 bases sitting between them. Germline CDR1 is SNHLY and CDR2 is FYNNEI. The chain's CDR3 is CASRTGQSSGNTIYF. CDR3 in DNA: TGTGCCAGCAGAACAGGGCAAAGCTCTGGAAACACCATATATTTT.

The chain uses TRBV10-3 and TRBJ2-5, with 9 bases identical to TRBD1. The length of the CDR3 is 18 residues. Germline values: CDR1 ENHRY, CDR2 SYGVKD. After removal of 3 bases from V and 5 bases from J, the junction contained 16 bases not matched to a gene. The CDR3 sequence: CAISEYKPGQGRIETQYF. CDR3 coding DNA: TGTGCCATCAGTGAATATAAACCTGGACAGGGGCGGATCGAGACCCAGTACTTC.

This chain links TRBV18 with TRBJ1-2; 7 bases line up with TRBD1. V was pared by 3 bases and J by 3 bases, with 4 bases of the junction left unmatched. The CDR3 is made up of 14 amino acids. Looked up from germline, CDR1 is KGHSH and CDR2 is LQKENI. CDR3 nucleotides: TGTGCCAGCTCACCGGGTGACAGGGACTATGGCTACACCTTC. Its translation: CASSPGDRDYGYTF.

The rearrangement uses TRBV28 and TRBJ2-3; 13 bases are shared with TRBD2. Losses at the gene ends were 5 bases for V and 5 bases for J; bases not matched to a gene: 10. Germline assignment: CDR1 MDHEN and CDR2 SYDVKM. The CDR3 runs to 17 residues. CDR3 nucleotides: TGTGCCAGCAGTCTCGGACTAGCGGGAGTGTACTTAGATACGCAGTATTTT. It specifies CASSLGLAGVYLDTQYF.

The chain links TRBV27 to TRBJ1-4, with a possible D match to TRBD1 (5 bases). The length of the CDR3 is 15 residues. Trimming pared 6 bases from V and 7 bases from J, leaving 18 bases between. Germline assignment: CDR1 MNHEY and CDR2 SMNVEV (reference sequence). CDR3 region: CASSRKGAGGEKLFF. CDR3 sequence (DNA): TGTGCCAGCAGCCGAAAGGGAGCGGGGGGTGAAAAACTGTTTTTT.

The V and J genes are TRBV6-5 and TRBJ2-1; no clear D. The CDR3 has 15 amino acids. The germline V gene has CDR1 MNHEY and CDR2 SVGAGI. Trimming removed 3 bases from V and 0 bases from J, with 9 bases in between. DNA of the CDR3: TGTGCCAGCAGTTATTACAGCAGCTCCTACAATGAGCAGTTCTTC. Its protein is CASSYYSSSYNEQFF.

This rearrangement joins TRBV30 to TRBJ1-6; perhaps TRBD1 as D (6 bases). The CDR3 length is 13 residues. V lost 2 bases and J 7 bases, leaving 9 bases between the germline ends. Germline assignment: CDR1 GTSNPN and CDR2 SVGIG (reference sequence). The CDR3 protein is CAWSTGLNSPLHF. As DNA, the CDR3 is TGTGCCTGGAGTACAGGGTTAAATTCACCCCTCCACTTT.

This rearrangement joins TRBV28 to TRBJ1-1; TRBD1 is a possible D gene (5 bases). The CDR3 has 13 amino acids. Trimming pared 6 bases from V and 6 bases from J, leaving 14 bases between. Germline V gene data show CDR1 as MDHEN and CDR2 as SYDVKM. This CDR3 reads CASRYRGSSEAFF. Written as DNA, the CDR3 is TGTGCCAGCAGATATCGGGGGTCCTCTGAAGCTTTCTTT. The entire variable domain, with the rest obtained from reference TRBV28 and TRBJ1-1, is as follows: DVKVTQSSRYLVKRTGEKVFLECVQDMDHENMFWYRQDPGLGLRLIYFSYDVKMKEKGDIPEGYSVSREKKERFSLILESASTNQTSMYLCASRYRGSSEAFFGQGTRLTVV.

CDR3 bases: TGTGCCAGCAGTGAGGGACTAGCGGGAGGGATTGAGCAGTTCTTC. Protein product: CASSEGLAGGIEQFF. The V call is TRBV27, the J call TRBJ2-1; 16 bases map to TRBD2. The V and J ends lost 5 bases and 9 bases, in that order; junction bases with no gene match: 4. CDR1 is MNHEY, CDR2 SMNVEV, per germline (reference sequence). This CDR3 is 15 amino acids long.

The CDR3 region is CASSFYLRGSYEQYF. The CDR3 nucleotides read TGTGCCAGCAGTTTTTATCTTCGGGGCTCCTACGAGCAGTACTTC. V and J are TRBV27 and TRBJ2-7; TRBD2 might be the D (5 bases). V dropped 3 bases and J dropped 0 bases, with 12 bases sitting between them. Per germline, CDR1 MNHEY and CDR2 SMNVEV (reference sequence). The CDR3 spans 15 residues.

The V gene is TRBV4-2, the J gene TRBJ2-3; D gene unclear. The CDR3 contains 15 residues. Germline-derived CDR1 and CDR2 are LGHNA and YNFKEQ. Trimming cost V 1 base and J 3 bases, with 11 bases left between them. The CDR3 bases are TGTGCCAGCAGCCAAGTGATGACAACAACAGATACGCAGTATTTT. Translating it yields CASSQVMTTTDTQYF.

This rearrangement joins TRBV7-3 to TRBJ2-5; 9 positions match TRBD1. Trimming cost V 2 bases and J 0 bases; bases outside gene matches: 4. This CDR3 has 16 residues. From germline, CDR1 is SGHTA and CDR2 FQGTGA. The CDR3 DNA is TGTGCCAGCAGCTTAGGGACAGGGAGGTACCAAGAGACCCAGTACTTC. Translating it yields CASSLGTGRYQETQYF.

V gene TRBV10-3 combines with J gene TRBJ1-6, with a weak D call TRBD1 (6 bases). This CDR3 spans 15 amino acids. V was shortened by 1 base and J by 7 bases, with 11 bases between the two germline ends. CDR1 and CDR2 (germline): ENHRY, SYGVKD. CDR3 sequence: CAISELGTGNSPLHF. The DNA of the CDR3 is TGTGCCATCAGTGAGTTGGGTACAGGGAATTCACCCCTCCACTTT.

The chain links TRBV9 to TRBJ2-2, with TRBD2 matching 12 bases. The V segment lost 4 bases and the J segment 5 bases; nucleotides outside the gene matches: 6. Germline values: CDR1 SGDLS, CDR2 YYNGEE. This CDR3 comprises 16 residues. The CDR3, as DNA: TGTGCCAGCAGCACGACTAGCGGGAGTATTACCGGGGAGCTGTTTTTT. This gives the protein CASSTTSGSITGELFF.

The J gene is TRBJ2-5, the V gene TRBV6-6, with 12 bases matching TRBD1. The germline gives CDR1 MNHNY, CDR2 SVGAGI (reference sequence). Trimming removed 6 bases from V and 5 bases from J; junction bases left unmatched: 4. This CDR3 is built from 14 residues. CDR3 DNA sequence: TGTGCCAGCAGGGGACAGGGGGCAGGGGAGACCCAGTACTTC. Its translation: CASRGQGAGETQYF.

V is TRBV6-4 and J is TRBJ2-7; D perhaps matches TRBD2 (11 bases). V was pared by 10 bases and J by 7 bases, with 38 bases between. There are 19 residues in the CDR3. The V gene's germline CDR1 is MRHNA and CDR2 SNTAGT. This CDR3 is CATPRTGGSIAGGPREQYV. Written as DNA, the CDR3 is TGTGCCACCCCCCGGACAGGGGGTAGCATAGCGGGAGGGCCGAGGGAGCAGTACGTC.

This chain connects TRBV2 to TRBJ1-2, with unresolved D. This CDR3 is 14 amino acids long. The ends were cut back, 3 bases at V and 3 bases at J, with 11 bases in the middle. The V gene's germline CDR1 is SNHLY and CDR2 FYNNEI. The CDR3 nucleotides read TGTGCCAGCAGTGAGAGCCCTACGTACTATGGCTACACCTTC. Protein product: CASSESPTYYGYTF.

The rearrangement joins TRBV5-4 to TRBJ2-7, with D perhaps TRBD1 (6 bases). CDR1 and CDR2 (germline): SGHNT, YYREEE (reference sequence). Trimming shortened V by 0 bases and J by 4 bases, and 20 bases separated the two germline ends. CDR3 length: 17 residues. CDR3 region: CASSLGGRATVGYEQYF. The CDR3 nucleotides are TGTGCCAGCAGCTTGGGGGGGCGGGCTACTGTCGGGTACGAGCAGTACTTC.

This clone appeared a few times. The chain recombines TRBV6-5 with TRBJ2-2; TRBD1 might be the D (6 bases). Trimming pared 6 bases from V and 1 base from J, leaving 12 bases between. CDR3 length: 15 amino acids. CDR1 MNHEY and CDR2 SVGAGI come from the germline V gene. The CDR3 loop reads CASSPGQKNTGELFF. CDR3 nucleotides: TGTGCCAGCAGCCCCGGACAGAAGAACACCGGGGAGCTGTTTTTT.

This clone came up a few times. The chain has TRBV28 and TRBJ1-1; D gene uncertain. The V gene's germline CDR1 is MDHEN and CDR2 SYDVKM. Between the trimmed V and J ends, which lost 8 bases and 3 bases, there was a span of 16 bases. The length of the CDR3 is 14 residues. CDR3 region: CASSRRVGDTEAFF. The CDR3 DNA follows: TGTGCCAGCTCGCGTCGAGTCGGGGACACTGAAGCTTTCTTT. Full variable domain (remainder filled in from reference TRBV28 and TRBJ1-1): DVKVTQSSRYLVKRTGEKVFLECVQDMDHENMFWYRQDPGLGLRLIYFSYDVKMKEKGDIPEGYSVSREKKERFSLILESASTNQTSMYLCASSRRVGDTEAFFGQGTRLTVV.

The chain couples TRBV5-6 to TRBJ1-1; D is ambiguous. V lost 1 base and J 6 bases, leaving 10 bases between the germline ends. In germline, CDR1 is SGHDT, CDR2 YYEEEE. The CDR3 length is 13 residues. The CDR3 spells CASSLFGEAEAFF. The CDR3 DNA is TGTGCCAGCAGCTTGTTCGGGGAAGCTGAAGCTTTCTTT. Full variable domain (rest looked up from reference TRBV5-6 and TRBJ1-1): DAGVTQSPTHLIKTRGQQVTLRCSPKSGHDTVSWYQQALGQGPQFIFQYYEEEERQRGNFPDRFSGHQFPNYSSELNVNALLLGDSALYLCASSLFGEAEAFFGQGTRLTVV.

This clone showed up just once. The gene calls are TRBV28 and TRBJ2-1, with 8 bases that match TRBD2. V trimming: 1 base; J trimming: 2 bases; junction bases outside the gene matches: 4. Germline V gene data show CDR1 as MDHEN and CDR2 as SYDVKM. CDR3 size: 16 residues. CDR3 nucleotides: TGTGCCAGCAGTTTATCCGGCGGGAGGACCTACAATGAGCAGTTCTTC. Translated: CASSLSGGRTYNEQFF.

The chain links TRBV27 to TRBJ2-7; the match to TRBD2 covers 14 bases. The CDR3 covers 23 residues. J was trimmed by 6 bases and V by 7 bases; bases with no gene match: 32. CDR1 is MNHEY and CDR2 is SMNVEV in the germline V gene (reference sequence). The CDR3 DNA sequence: TGTGCCAGCACGGCTTTCAAGACGTTCCCCCCTTTGACTAGCGGGAGGGCCTCGTCCGAGCAGTACGTC. Its protein product is CASTAFKTFPPLTSGRASSEQYV.

The chain couples TRBV21-1 to TRBJ2-1; TRBD1, the table's D call, lacks a check against the DNA. TRBV21-1 counts as a pseudogene. This CDR3 has 19 amino acids. The CDR3 DNA follows: TGTGCCAGCAGCAAAGTCGGCACGTCGGGACAGGGGATCTACAATGAGCAGTTCTTC. Its protein product is CASSKVGTSGQGIYNEQFF.

This sequence joins TRBV7-2 and TRBJ2-5; D may be TRBD2 (6 bases). Germline CDR1 reads SGHTA; CDR2 reads FQGNSA. The CDR3 is 13 residues long. V dropped 2 bases and J dropped 4 bases, with 8 bases sitting between them. In DNA, the CDR3 is TGTGCCAGCAGCTTATGGAGGGGAGAGACCCAGTACTTC. Protein product: CASSLWRGETQYF.